One sample yielded the 20 T cell receptor beta chains listed below, sequenced in a study of OX40 agonist ivuxolimab in advanced cancers. Measured with immunoSEQ multiplex PCR; TCRdb has only the in-frame clones, and not every one. The data show more than 75,000 clones, under 90% seen once. The sample consisted of CD4+ or CD8+ T cells sorted from blood, taken in a trial of the OX40 agonist ivuxolimab. These receptors were collected from an adult with an advanced solid tumor such as melanoma, head and neck, liver or kidney cancer.

This chain links TRBV21-1 with TRBJ2-1; the tabulated D call, TRBD2, remains unverified against the DNA. TRBV21-1 is annotated as a pseudogene. This CDR3 spans 12 amino acids. The CDR3 DNA reads as TGTGCCAGCAAAAAGAGTTACAATGAGCAGTTCTTC. It encodes CASKKSYNEQFF.

The chain carries TRBV18 and TRBJ1-1; D might be TRBD1 (5 bases). V was cut by 3 bases and J by 0 bases, with 17 bases left in between. CDR3 length equals 17 residues. The germline V gene encodes CDR1 KGHSH and CDR2 LQKENI. The CDR3 protein is CASSPSSWGDVNTEAFF. The CDR3 DNA reads as TGTGCCAGCTCACCGAGCTCGTGGGGCGATGTGAACACTGAAGCTTTCTTT.

This chain uses TRBV6-5 with TRBJ1-1; D is uncertain. There are 13 residues in the CDR3. The V and J ends lost 2 bases and 3 bases respectively, with 7 bases between them. CDR1 is MNHEY and CDR2 is SVGAGI in the germline V gene. Written as DNA, the CDR3 is TGTGCCAGCAGTTACACCGGAGACACTGAAGCTTTCTTT. It codes for CASSYTGDTEAFF.

This clone was counted only a few times. A junction end diverges from the germline sequence, so it may reflect a read error. The V call is TRBV29-1, the J call TRBJ1-1; 9 nucleotides agree with TRBD1. CDR1 and CDR2 from the germline V gene are SQVTM and ANQGSEA. The CDR3 consists of 14 residues. CDR3 in amino acids: CSAEGDRGDTEAFF. DNA for the CDR3: TGCAGCGCTGAAGGCGACAGGGGGGACACTGAAGCTTTCTTT.

V usage is TRBV11-2 and J usage is TRBJ1-2; a weak D match, TRBD1 (5 bases). Germline V lookup: CDR1 SGHAT, CDR2 FQNNGV. V lost 5 bases, J lost 2 bases, and 12 bases lay in between. The CDR3 covers 14 residues. The CDR3: CASSPRQRNYGYTF. The CDR3 DNA reads TGTGCCAGCAGCCCGAGACAGAGAAACTATGGCTACACCTTC.

The chain carries TRBV10-2 and TRBJ2-3; 8 bases line up with TRBD1. Germline V gives CDR1 WSHSY, CDR2 SAAADI. V gave up 3 bases and J gave up 1 base; unmatched junction bases: 6. CDR3 length equals 16 residues. The CDR3 loop reads CASSDPARGRTDTQYF. The CDR3 region has the DNA TGCGCCAGCAGTGACCCTGCCAGGGGGCGCACAGATACGCAGTATTTT.

The chain recombines TRBV5-6 with TRBJ1-1, with 7 bases matching TRBD1. The CDR3 length is 15 residues. After removal of 3 bases from V and 3 bases from J, the junction contained 8 bases not matched to a gene. Germline assignment: CDR1 SGHDT and CDR2 YYEEEE. The CDR3 region has the DNA TGTGCCAGCAGCTCAAAGGGGGCAGGGGACACTGAAGCTTTCTTT. Its translation is CASSSKGAGDTEAFF. Supplemented by reference TRBV5-6 and TRBJ1-1, the full variable domain reads DAGVTQSPTHLIKTRGQQVTLRCSPKSGHDTVSWYQQALGQGPQFIFQYYEEEERQRGNFPDRFSGHQFPNYSSELNVNALLLGDSALYLCASSSKGAGDTEAFFGQGTRLTVV.

The chain combines TRBV27 with TRBJ1-3; no firm D call. CDR1 MNHEY and CDR2 SMNVEV come from the germline V gene (reference sequence). Deletions cut 5 bases from V and 0 bases from J, with 11 bases between. This CDR3 has 15 residues. The CDR3 DNA is TGTGCCAGCAGTAGAGGCGGGAGCTCTGGAAACACCATATATTTT. Its translation: CASSRGGSSGNTIYF.

The rearrangement joins TRBV5-1 to TRBJ2-6; TRBD1 aligns across 7 bases. The length of the CDR3 is 14 residues. Germline values: CDR1 SGHRS, CDR2 YFSETQ. The V segment lost 4 bases and the J segment 6 bases; nucleotides outside the gene matches: 4. The CDR3 here is CASSETGLANVLTF. For the CDR3, the DNA is TGCGCCAGCAGCGAGACAGGGTTGGCCAACGTCCTGACTTTC.

The J gene is TRBJ1-2, the V gene TRBV7-2; D unclear. Germline lookup yields CDR1 SGHTA and CDR2 FQGNSA. V was shortened by 5 bases and J by 5 bases, with 12 bases between the two germline ends. There are 13 residues in the CDR3. The CDR3 DNA reads TGTGCCAGCAGCGCAAAGGGCGGGTATGGCTACACCTTC. Translation: CASSAKGGYGYTF.

V usage is TRBV7-2 and J usage is TRBJ2-5; 12 bases are shared with TRBD1. This CDR3 has 15 residues. Per germline, CDR1 SGHTA and CDR2 FQGNSA. Losses at the gene ends were 4 bases for V and 5 bases for J; bases not matched to a gene: 5. CDR3 loop: CASSWRGTGGETQYF. The DNA for the CDR3 is TGTGCCAGCAGCTGGCGAGGGACAGGGGGCGAGACCCAGTACTTC.

The chain has TRBV6-1 and TRBJ2-5; D is perhaps TRBD2 (7 bases). The germline CDR1 and CDR2 sequences are MNHNS and SASEGT. CDR3 length: 15 amino acids. Trimming stripped 4 bases from V and 5 bases from J, with 17 bases between. DNA of the CDR3: TGTGCCAGCAGTGTCGGGGGGCACCCCGGGGAGACCCAGTACTTC. Translating it yields CASSVGGHPGETQYF.

CDR3 sequence: CASTRQGPQETQYF. The CDR3 DNA reads as TGTGCCAGCACCCGACAGGGACCCCAAGAGACCCAGTACTTC. The chain carries TRBV6-5 and TRBJ2-5, with 7 bases fitting TRBD1. CDR3 length: 14 residues. V trimming: 7 bases; J trimming: 1 base; junction bases outside the gene matches: 6. Germline loops: CDR1 MNHEY, CDR2 SVGAGI.

V is TRBV9 and J is TRBJ1-4; D uncertain. Trimming shortened V by 1 base and J by 0 bases, and 4 bases separated the two germline ends. The CDR3 totals 14 residues. The germline V gene has CDR1 SGDLS and CDR2 YYNGEE. CDR3 nucleotides: TGTGCCAGCAGCGTATACGCAACTAATGAAAAACTGTTTTTT. Translated, it gives CASSVYATNEKLFF.

This chain uses TRBV7-2 with TRBJ2-5; 9 positions agree with TRBD2. Looked up from germline, CDR1 is SGHTA and CDR2 is FQGNSA. The CDR3 runs 15 residues. Trimming cost V 2 bases and J 5 bases; bases outside gene matches: 6. The CDR3 bases are TGTGCCAGCAGCTTACGACCCAGCGGGGGGGAGACCCAGTACTTC. Protein product: CASSLRPSGGETQYF.

The genes are TRBV4-1 and TRBJ2-3; unclear D gene. This CDR3 contains 14 residues. V lost 8 bases and J lost 1, with 13 bases in between. The germline V gene has CDR1 MGHRA and CDR2 YSYEKL. CDR3 coding DNA: TGCGCCAGCCAGACACTTGGTGGCACAGATACGCAGTATTTT. Its protein product is CASQTLGGTDTQYF.

The chain links TRBV7-2 to TRBJ1-5, with D unclear. There are 14 residues in the CDR3. The germline gives CDR1 SGHTA, CDR2 FQGNSA. Trimming removed 6 bases at V and 1 base at J, with 10 bases between. CDR3 loop: CASSEVVSNQPQHF. CDR3 nucleotide sequence: TGTGCCAGCAGTGAGGTGGTGAGCAATCAGCCCCAGCATTTT.

V usage is TRBV2 and J usage is TRBJ1-1; 7 positions agree with TRBD1. This CDR3 is built from 13 residues. The germline V gene encodes CDR1 SNHLY and CDR2 FYNNEI. Trimming took 5 bases from V and 3 from J; bases not matched to a gene: 3. In DNA, the CDR3 is TGTGCCAGCAGTCGAGACAGGGACACTGAAGCTTTCTTT. Translating gives CASSRDRDTEAFF.

The chain links TRBV6-1 to TRBJ2-1; 10 bases align to TRBD2. This CDR3 contains 14 residues. V dropped 6 bases and J dropped 7; count of bases not matched to a gene: 6. Germline V gene sequence: CDR1 MNHNS, CDR2 SASEGT. The chain's CDR3 is CASRLAGYRNEQFF. For the CDR3, the DNA is TGTGCCAGCAGACTAGCGGGGTATCGGAATGAGCAGTTCTTC.

The count of this clone is one. J is TRBJ1-5 and V is TRBV9, with D unresolved. With 3 bases removed from V and 0 bases from J, the gap between germline ends came to 10 bases. The CDR3 is 15 residues long. Germline V gives CDR1 SGDLS, CDR2 YYNGEE. The CDR3 nucleotides read TGTGCCAGCAGCGCCACGGGGAATAGCAATCAGCCCCAGCATTTT. Its protein product is CASSATGNSNQPQHF.